This T cell receptor (beta chain) originates from a study of blood T cell repertoires in COVID-19. Study background: Sources were T cells, B-cell-depleted T cells, or PBMCs; the material itself was cDNA or gDNA.

Seattle enrolled patients during active infection and tracked them longitudinally. Data came from immunoSEQ multiplex PCR; TCRdb stores just in-frame clones and leaves some out. The sample holds 250,000 to 400,000 clones, 85% to 90% seen once. The CDR3 loop spans 14 amino acids. The germline V gene encodes CDR1 SGHVS and CDR2 FQNEAQ. Trimming stripped 5 bases from V and 3 bases from J, with 8 bases between. Sequencing was performed on peripheral blood. The chain has TRBV7-8 and TRBJ2-6; D is ambiguous. This receptor was taken from a woman aged 30 to 39 with COVID-19, enrolled during active disease. The CDR3 DNA reads as TGTGCCAGCAGCATACTAAATGGGGCCAACGTCCTGACTTTC. Amino acid sequence: CASSILNGANVLTF.